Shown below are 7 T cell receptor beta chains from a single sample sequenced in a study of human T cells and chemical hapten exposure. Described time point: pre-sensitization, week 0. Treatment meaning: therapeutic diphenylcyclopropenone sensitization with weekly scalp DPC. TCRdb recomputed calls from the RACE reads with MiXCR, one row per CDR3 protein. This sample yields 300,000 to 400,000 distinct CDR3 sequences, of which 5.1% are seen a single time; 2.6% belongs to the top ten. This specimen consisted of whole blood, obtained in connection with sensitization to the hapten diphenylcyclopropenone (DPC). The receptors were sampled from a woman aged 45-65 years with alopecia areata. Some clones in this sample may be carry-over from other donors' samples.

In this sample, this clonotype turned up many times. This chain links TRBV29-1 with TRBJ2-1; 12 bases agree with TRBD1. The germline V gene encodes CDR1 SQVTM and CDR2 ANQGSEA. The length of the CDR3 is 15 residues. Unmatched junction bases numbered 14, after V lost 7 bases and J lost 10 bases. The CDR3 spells CSAATGTGGLLEQFF. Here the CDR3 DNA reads TGCAGCGCTGCCACCGGGACAGGGGGCCTGTTGGAGCAGTTCTTC.

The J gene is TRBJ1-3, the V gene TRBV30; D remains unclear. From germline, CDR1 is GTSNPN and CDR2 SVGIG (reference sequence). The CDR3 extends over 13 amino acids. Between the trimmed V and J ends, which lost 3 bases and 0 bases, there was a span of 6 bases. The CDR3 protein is CAWRLFSGNTIYF. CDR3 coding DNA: TGTGCCTGGAGGTTGTTCTCTGGAAACACCATATATTTT.

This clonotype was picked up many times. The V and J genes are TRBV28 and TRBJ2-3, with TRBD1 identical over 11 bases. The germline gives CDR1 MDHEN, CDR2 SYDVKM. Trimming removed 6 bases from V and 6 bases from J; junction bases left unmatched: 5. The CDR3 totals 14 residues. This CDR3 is CASSSGTGGDTQYF. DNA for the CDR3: TGTGCCAGCAGCTCCGGGACAGGGGGTGATACGCAGTATTTT.

The DNA of the CDR3 is TGTGCCAGCAGCTTAGTACTAGCGGGAGCCTTAGAGACCCAGTACTTC. This sequence encodes CASSLVLAGALETQYF. This chain connects TRBV7-9 to TRBJ2-5, with TRBD2 identical over 11 bases. CDR3 length equals 16 residues. Germline V gene data show CDR1 as SEHNR and CDR2 as FQNEAQ (reference sequence). J gave up 4 bases and V 1 base, and 5 bases lay outside the gene matches.

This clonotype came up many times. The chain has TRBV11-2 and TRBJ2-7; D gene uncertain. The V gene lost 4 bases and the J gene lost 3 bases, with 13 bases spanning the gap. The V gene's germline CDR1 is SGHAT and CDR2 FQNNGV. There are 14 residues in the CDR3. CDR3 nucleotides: TGTGCCAGCAGCTCATCGCGGAATCGCTACGAGCAGTACTTC. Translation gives CASSSSRNRYEQYF.

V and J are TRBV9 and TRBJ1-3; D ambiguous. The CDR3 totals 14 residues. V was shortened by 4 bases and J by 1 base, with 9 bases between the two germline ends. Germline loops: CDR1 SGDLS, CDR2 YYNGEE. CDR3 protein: CASSSLRSGNTIYF. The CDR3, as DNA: TGTGCCAGCAGCTCACTGCGTTCTGGAAACACCATATATTTT. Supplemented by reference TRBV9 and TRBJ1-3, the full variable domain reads DSGVTQTPKHLITATGQRVTLRCSPRSGDLSVYWYQQSLDQGLQFLIQYYNGEERAKGNILERFSAQQFPDLHSELNLSSLELGDSALYFCASSSLRSGNTIYFGEGSWLTVV.

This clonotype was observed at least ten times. This CDR3 reads CASRDRVTDTQYF. The CDR3 coding sequence is TGTGCCAGCCGCGACAGGGTAACAGATACGCAGTATTTT. The gene calls are TRBV2 and TRBJ2-3; 7 positions agree with TRBD1. Trimming removed 8 bases from V and 3 bases from J; junction bases left unmatched: 5. Germline values: CDR1 SNHLY, CDR2 FYNNEI. The CDR3 runs 13 residues.